This is a list of T cell receptor beta chains from one sample in a study of Ad26.COV2.S vaccination and SARS-CoV-2 variants. Only in-frame clones appear in the TCRdb table, and some are missing; sequencing was by immunoSEQ multiplex PCR. The top ten hold around 3% of the sample, which has 250,000 to 300,000 clones, more than 75% seen once. The specimen comprised peripheral blood, sampled in a trial of Ad26.COV2.S vaccine versus placebo. These receptors all stem from a person aged 18-65 years who received the Ad26.COV2.S COVID-19 vaccine or a placebo. The conserved cysteine and the conserved F or W are not part of the CDR3 here. The size of a clone is reported for some rows only, either as once, few or many, or as a class for expanded clones.

size: .; V: TRBV5-5; CDR3: ASSRRGQGAHEQY
size: .; V: TRBV19; CDR3: ASSRTRDLYEQY
size: .; V: TRBV28; CDR3: ASSFGQSINKPQH
size: .; V: TRBV10-3; CDR3: AISWDGKTSTDTQY
size: .; V: TRBV19; CDR3: ASSVQGNTEAF
size: .; V: TRBV5-4; CDR3: ASSLRAGGTNVLT
size: .; V: TRBV9; CDR3: ASSVAPSSYNEQF
size: .; V: TRBV19; CDR3: ASSIAGSYSYNEQF
size: few; V: TRBV9; CDR3: ASSMRTGLDSPLH
size: .; V: TRBV7-2; CDR3: ASSLNLANNEQF
size: .; V: TRBV7-8; CDR3: ASAPEGSQETQY
size: .; V: TRBV6-5; CDR3: ASSYYGTKPYEQY
size: .; V: TRBV7-3; CDR3: ASSLNGLYGYT
size: .; V: TRBV9; CDR3: ASSGGQAANYGYT
size: .; V: TRBV18; CDR3: ASSPRLAGASYEQY
size: .; V: TRBV10-3; CDR3: AIADSASTDTQY
size: .; V: TRBV12-5; CDR3: ASGLPRIGELF
size: .; V: TRBV10-3; CDR3: AISDGREIRSNQPQH
size: .; V: TRBV28; CDR3: ASSPNPGQGLYGNYGYT
size: once; V: TRBV19; CDR3: ASSISGSNSQPQH